What follows are 31 T cell receptor beta chains derived from one specimen sequenced in a study of blood T cells in healthy people across ages. Alongside a J-beta primer mix, a sample-barcoded 5' primer served in a second PCR lasting about 7 to 11 cycles. MiXCR, applied by TCRdb to the 5' RACE reads, yields one record per CDR3 protein. The sample shows 550,000 to 800,000 distinct CDR3 sequences, 32% of them seen only once. The sequenced material came from blood. The receptor set was obtained from a woman aged 80 or over in good health.

Of note for this clonotype: A much larger clone is a single base away; this may be a read error. No conserved phenylalanine or tryptophan ends this CDR3, so it is likely a read error. The limits of the CDR3 on the DNA are not certain, so only TCRdb's listed CDR3 is given. The chain combines TRBV20-1 with TRBJ1-2. The V gene's germline CDR1 is DFQATT and CDR2 SNEGSKA (reference sequence). Ends included, the CDR3 has 16 residues. The CDR3 protein is CSAEDGTHDLITPGTV.

This clonotype was detected only once. The chain joins TRBV7-9 to TRBJ2-4, with D perhaps TRBD1 (6 bases). This CDR3 comprises 18 residues. The germline V and J ends were trimmed by 3 bases and 0 bases, with 18 bases remaining between them. Germline lookup yields CDR1 SEHNR and CDR2 FQNEAQ (reference sequence). CDR3 nucleotide sequence: TGTGCCAGCAGCTTTGTACCCGGGACACCCAAAGCCAAAAACATTCAGTACTTC. Translated: CASSFVPGTPKAKNIQYF.

This clonotype has ten or more counts. The rearrangement joins TRBV5-1 to TRBJ2-5; TRBD2 matches 9 bases. Per the germline V gene, CDR1 is SGHRS and CDR2 is YFSETQ. Trimming took 5 bases from V and 5 from J; bases not matched to a gene: 4. CDR3 length: 13 residues. CDR3 nucleotides: TGCGCCAGCAGTCCTAGCGGGGTCGAGACCCAGTACTTC. This encodes CASSPSGVETQYF.

The sample holds a few counts of this clonotype. This sequence joins TRBV27 and TRBJ1-4; 8 nucleotides line up with TRBD1. This CDR3 has 15 amino acids. Germline CDR1 is MNHEY and CDR2 is SMNVEV (reference sequence). The trim removed 5 bases at V and 8 bases at J, leaving 10 bases unmatched. This chain's CDR3 is CASSPYRGFEEKLFF. CDR3 nucleotide sequence: TGTGCCAGCAGTCCCTACAGGGGGTTCGAGGAAAAACTGTTTTTT.

The CDR3 here is CASSKEAGICRGTSTDTQYF. CDR3 coding DNA: TGTGCCAGCAGCAAAGAAGCGGGAATATGTCGGGGGACTAGCACAGATACGCAGTATTTT. The genes are TRBV21-1 and TRBJ2-3; the table's D call of TRBD2 was not tested on the DNA. TRBV21-1 is listed as a pseudogene. The CDR3 loop spans 20 amino acids.

Details on this clonotype: This clone may be a read error of a much larger clone one base away. The chain links TRBV14 to TRBJ1-2; a weak D match, TRBD1 (6 bases). The CDR3 is made up of 15 amino acids. V lost 0 bases to trimming and J lost 7 bases, with 15 bases between them. Germline V lookup: CDR1 SGHDN, CDR2 FVKESK. The CDR3 bases are TGTGCCAGCAGCCAAGACCGAACAGGGCGGGTTGGCTACACCTTC. Its protein product is CASSQDRTGRVGYTF.

The gene calls are TRBV4-3 and TRBJ1-1; D is undetermined. Trimming took off 0 bases at V and 6 bases at J, with 11 bases between the two ends. The CDR3 has 14 residues. Germline values: CDR1 LGHNA, CDR2 YSLEER. CDR3 nucleotides: TGCGCCAGCAGCCAAGATACCGGAGGCGCTGAAGCTTTCTTT. Its translation is CASSQDTGGAEAFF.

Ten or more counts support this clonotype. The chain recombines TRBV29-1 with TRBJ2-7; no clear D gene. V lost 4 bases and J 3 bases, leaving 7 bases between the germline ends. Germline V gives CDR1 SQVTM, CDR2 ANQGSEA. This CDR3 has 11 residues. The CDR3 region is CSVAVLYEQYF. The CDR3 bases are TGCAGCGTTGCCGTCCTCTACGAGCAGTACTTC.

This sequence joins TRBV19 and TRBJ1-2; no reliable D call. The CDR3 consists of 12 residues. Trimming took off 3 bases at V and 7 bases at J, with 9 bases between the two ends. Germline values: CDR1 LNHDA, CDR2 SQIVND (reference sequence). This CDR3 is CASSIPSGGYTF. Here the CDR3 DNA reads TGTGCCAGTAGTATCCCCTCTGGTGGCTACACCTTC.

As regards this clonotype: One junction end disagrees with the germline gene, perhaps due to a read error. The chain couples TRBV6-1 to TRBJ1-4; D unclear. CDR3 length equals 17 residues. Germline V gives CDR1 MNHNS, CDR2 SASEGT. CDR3: CASSEFPGPSPNEELFF. The CDR3 bases are TGTGCCAGCAGTGAATTTCCCGGCCCGAGTCCAAATGAAGAACTGTTTTTT.

This clonotype was recorded many times. The V gene is TRBV7-9, the J gene TRBJ2-3; a weak D match, TRBD2 (5 bases). Germline-derived CDR1 and CDR2 are SEHNR and FQNEAQ (reference sequence). V lost 4 bases and J 7 bases, leaving 9 bases between the germline ends. The CDR3 runs 12 residues. The CDR3 is CASSSLANTQYF. CDR3 nucleotide sequence: TGTGCCAGCAGCTCCCTAGCAAATACGCAGTATTTT.

A few counts support this clonotype. A single base separates this from a much larger clone, so it may be a read error. The J gene is TRBJ2-7, the V gene TRBV15; tentative D call: TRBD2 (6 bases). The CDR3 is made up of 16 amino acids. Between the trimmed V and J ends, which lost 0 bases and 7 bases, there was a span of 19 bases. CDR1 LNHNV and CDR2 YYDKDF come from the germline V gene (reference sequence). This CDR3 reads CATSRDYGGVRNEQYF. The CDR3 DNA sequence: TGTGCCACCAGCAGAGATTACGGCGGGGTACGGAATGAGCAGTACTTC.

This clonotype showed up many times. The gene calls are TRBV7-2 and TRBJ2-5, with D possibly being TRBD2 (7 bases). The CDR3 is made up of 14 amino acids. With 3 bases removed from V and 5 bases from J, the gap between germline ends came to 13 bases. Germline V gene sequence: CDR1 SGHTA, CDR2 FQGNSA. Here the CDR3 reads CASSLAGAGETQYF. The CDR3 region has the DNA TGTGCCAGCAGCTTGGCGGGGGCAGGGGAGACCCAGTACTTC.

This chain connects TRBV27 to TRBJ1-2, with D unresolved. Trimming removed 6 bases from V and 1 base from J, with 12 bases in between. In germline, CDR1 is MNHEY, CDR2 SMNVEV (reference sequence). CDR3 length: 14 residues. The CDR3 DNA sequence: TGTGCCAGCAGCCCTGGCGGAATTAACTATGGCTACACCTTC. This encodes CASSPGGINYGYTF.

On this clonotype itself: A single base separates this from a much larger clone, so it may be a read error. As the CDR3 is not closed by the conserved phenylalanine or tryptophan, this likely results from a read error. The chain recombines TRBV20-1 with TRBJ1-2; D not resolved. Trimming shortened V by 1 base and J by 2 bases, and 8 bases separated the two germline ends. Germline CDR1 DFQATT, CDR2 SNEGSKA (reference sequence). CDR3 length: 13 residues. CDR3 nucleotides: TGCAGTGCTAGAGGACCGACAAACTATGGCTACACCTCC. Its translation is CSARGPTNYGYTS.

The rearrangement uses TRBV5-1 and TRBJ1-1; the D gene is possibly TRBD1 (5 bases). Trimming removed 3 bases at V and 1 base at J, with 19 bases between. The CDR3 extends over 17 amino acids. Germline V gene data show CDR1 as SGHRS and CDR2 as YFSETQ. The CDR3: CASSSAGPGRPNTEAFF. The DNA for the CDR3 is TGCGCCAGCAGCTCGGCCGGTCCGGGACGACCGAACACTGAAGCTTTCTTT.

In its sample, this clonotype was seen many times. The genes are TRBV7-2 and TRBJ1-4; D call uncertain. Germline V lookup: CDR1 SGHTA, CDR2 FQGNSA. Trimming took off 3 bases at V and 8 bases at J, with 10 bases between the two ends. This CDR3 comprises 13 residues. CDR3 sequence: CASSFRGNEKLFF. CDR3 coding DNA: TGTGCCAGCAGCTTTCGAGGGAACGAAAAACTGTTTTTT.

At least ten counts were recorded for this clonotype. This sequence joins TRBV7-2 and TRBJ1-5, with D possibly matching TRBD1 (6 bases). Germline V gene lookup returns CDR1 SGHTA and CDR2 FQGNSA. The CDR3 runs to 15 residues. Trimming left V 5 bases short and J 7 bases short, with 18 bases between. CDR3 in DNA: TGTGCCAGCAGCCCAGATCCGGGGGCTGGCCAGCCCCAGCATTTT. Translating it yields CASSPDPGAGQPQHF.

As to this clonotype: Possible read error: a much larger clone is one base away. This rearrangement joins TRBV29-1 to TRBJ1-1, with a tentative D call TRBD1 (5 bases). CDR1 is SQVTM, CDR2 ANQGSEA, per germline. There are 12 residues in the CDR3. The CDR3 DNA is TGCAGCGGTGAAGATCAGGGAACTGAAGCTTTCTTT. Protein sequence: CSGEDQGTEAFF. The variable domain in full, completed from reference TRBV29-1 and TRBJ1-1, reads SAVISQKPSRDICQRGTSLTIQCQVDSQVTMMFWYRQQPGQSLTLIATANQGSEATYESGFVIDKFPISRPNLTFSTLTVSNMSPEDSSIYLCSGEDQGTEAFFGQGTRLTVV.

This clonotype was seen many times. The CDR3 sequence is CASSFSVGRAYNSPLHF. The CDR3 DNA follows: TGTGCCAGCAGTTTTAGCGTGGGAAGGGCCTATAATTCACCCCTCCACTTT. The rearrangement links TRBV27 to TRBJ1-6; the D is unclear. Germline-derived CDR1 and CDR2 are MNHEY and SMNVEV (reference sequence). The CDR3 contains 17 residues. Trimming removed 3 bases from V and 2 bases from J, with 14 bases in between.

The chain uses TRBV27 and TRBJ1-1; no clear D gene. The germline V gene has CDR1 MNHEY and CDR2 SMNVEV (reference sequence). The CDR3 runs to 15 residues. Trimming removed 5 bases from V and 4 bases from J, with 17 bases in between. The CDR3 region is CASSRQAGFGTEAFF. DNA for the CDR3: TGTGCCAGCAGTCGCCAGGCGGGGTTTGGCACTGAAGCTTTCTTT.

V gene TRBV5-1 combines with J gene TRBJ2-1; no firm D call. The CDR3 is 15 amino acids. V lost 2 bases and J lost 3, with 12 bases in between. Per the germline V gene, CDR1 is SGHRS and CDR2 is YFSETQ. CDR3 loop: CASSLVASDYNEQFF. The CDR3 coding sequence is TGCGCCAGCAGCTTAGTGGCTAGTGACTACAATGAGCAGTTCTTC.

As to this clonotype: A much larger clone differs from this one at a single base, so this may be a read error. The chain has TRBV5-6 and TRBJ2-6; D remains unclear. There are 15 residues in the CDR3. CDR1 and CDR2 from the germline V gene are SGHDT and YYEEEE. Here the CDR3 DNA reads TGTGCCAGCAGAGGAAGGAAATCTGGGACCAACGTCCTGACTTTC. Translation gives CASRGRKSGTNVLTF.

This clonotype was observed at least ten times. The chain uses TRBV9 and TRBJ1-1; weak D call: TRBD1 (5 bases). CDR1 is SGDLS, CDR2 YYNGEE, per germline. There are 15 residues in the CDR3. V shed 0 bases and J shed 4 bases, with 13 bases lying between them. CDR3 bases: TGTGCCAGCAGCGTAGAGGAGGGGCTCTCCACTGAAGCTTTCTTT. Translating gives CASSVEEGLSTEAFF.

This chain links TRBV20-1 with TRBJ1-5; D may be TRBD1 (6 bases). Trimming stripped 3 bases from V and 0 bases from J, with 15 bases between. CDR3 size: 16 residues. CDR1 and CDR2 from the germline V gene are DFQATT and SNEGSKA (reference sequence). The CDR3 is CSASAGGAYSNQPQHF. The CDR3, as DNA: TGCAGTGCTAGTGCCGGGGGCGCCTATAGCAATCAGCCCCAGCATTTT.

There are many counts of this clonotype. This rearrangement joins TRBV5-1 to TRBJ2-5; 7 positions match TRBD2. J lost 5 bases, V lost 0 bases, and 4 bases had no gene match. This CDR3 has 14 amino acids. Germline V gene sequence: CDR1 SGHRS, CDR2 YFSETQ. This CDR3 is CASSLATSVETQYF. The CDR3 bases are TGCGCCAGCAGCTTGGCCACTAGCGTGGAGACCCAGTACTTC. Supplemented by reference TRBV5-1 and TRBJ2-5, the full variable domain reads KAGVTQTPRYLIKTRGQQVTLSCSPISGHRSVSWYQQTPGQGLQFLFEYFSETQRNKGNFPGRFSGRQFSNSRSEMNVSTLELGDSALYLCASSLATSVETQYFGPGTRLLVL.

There are a few counts of this clonotype. The V call is TRBV4-3, the J call TRBJ2-1; 11 bases are a match to TRBD2. Trimming removed 2 bases from V and 9 bases from J; junction bases left unmatched: 9. Germline V gene data show CDR1 as LGHNA and CDR2 as YSLEER. This CDR3 comprises 16 residues. This CDR3 reads CASSQLSGRAESEQFF. The CDR3 DNA reads TGCGCCAGCAGCCAACTTAGCGGGAGGGCCGAGAGTGAGCAGTTCTTC.

At least ten counts were recorded for this clonotype. The chain uses TRBV7-2 and TRBJ2-7; 9 bases align to TRBD2. Trimming at V came to 1 base and at J to 2 bases, leaving 6 bases not matched to a gene. This CDR3 contains 16 residues. Germline CDR1 reads SGHTA; CDR2 reads FQGNSA. The CDR3 reads CASSLVPLAGTYEQYF. The CDR3 DNA follows: TGTGCCAGCAGCTTAGTGCCTCTAGCGGGGACCTACGAGCAGTACTTC.

This clonotype was detected ten times or more. At one end the junction does not follow the germline gene, possibly because of a read error. The CDR3 nucleotides read TGCGCCAGCAGCTTGACCGGGGGGTCCTACGAGCAGTACTTC. This translates into CASSLTGGSYEQYF. This chain uses TRBV7-3 with TRBJ2-7; 7 bases align to TRBD2. The CDR3 has 14 amino acids. The germline V gene has CDR1 SGHTA and CDR2 FQGTGA. Full variable domain (missing parts from reference TRBV7-3 and TRBJ2-7): GAGVSQTPSNKVTEKGKYVELRCDPISGHTALYWYRQSLGQGPEFLIYFQGTGAADDSGLPNDRFFAVRPEGSVSTLKIQRTERGDSAVYLCASSLTGGSYEQYFGPGTRLTVT.

This clonotype was recorded many times. The chain combines TRBV5-4 with TRBJ2-7; 9 bases map to TRBD1. CDR1 and CDR2 (germline): SGHNT, YYREEE (reference sequence). Unmatched junction bases numbered 7, after V lost 4 bases and J lost 2 bases. CDR3 length: 15 amino acids. The CDR3 DNA reads as TGTGCCAGCAGCACCGGGACAGGGAGGGCCTACGAGCAGTACTTC. Amino acid sequence: CASSTGTGRAYEQYF. The full variable domain, completed using reference TRBV5-4 and TRBJ2-7, is ETGVTQSPTHLIKTRGQQVTLRCSSQSGHNTVSWYQQALGQGPQFIFQYYREEENGRGNFPPRFSGLQFPNYSSELNVNALELDDSALYLCASSTGTGRAYEQYFGPGTRLTVT.

As regards this clonotype: Since a much larger clone is just one base distant, this may be a read error. V usage is TRBV6-5 and J usage is TRBJ2-3, with TRBD1 identical over 8 bases. CDR3 size: 18 residues. CDR1 is MNHEY and CDR2 is SVGAGI in the germline V gene. CDR3 DNA sequence: TGTGCCAGCAGTTACGGATCCTCCTGGACAGGGCACACAGATGCGCAGTATTTT. This translates into CASSYGSSWTGHTDAQYF.